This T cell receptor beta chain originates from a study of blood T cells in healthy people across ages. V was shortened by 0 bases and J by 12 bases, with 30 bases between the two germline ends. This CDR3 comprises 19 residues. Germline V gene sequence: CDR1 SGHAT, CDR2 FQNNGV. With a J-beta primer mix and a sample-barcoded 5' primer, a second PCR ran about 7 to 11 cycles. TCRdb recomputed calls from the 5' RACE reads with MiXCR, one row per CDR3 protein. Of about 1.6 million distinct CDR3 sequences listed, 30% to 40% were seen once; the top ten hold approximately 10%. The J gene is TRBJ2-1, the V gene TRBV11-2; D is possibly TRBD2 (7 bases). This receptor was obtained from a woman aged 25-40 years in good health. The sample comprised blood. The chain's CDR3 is CASSLDRAFGGGRGAAQFF. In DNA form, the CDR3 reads TGTGCCAGCAGCTTAGATCGCGCTTTTGGCGGGGGCCGAGGGGCTGCGCAGTTCTTC.